The rows below give T cell receptor beta chains drawn from one sample of a study of CD8+ T cells in alopecia areata. Repertoires were generated with immunoSEQ multiplex PCR, while TCRdb's copy carries only in-frame clones and drops some. In the table there are 60,000 to 70,000 clones, roughly half of which are singletons. This specimen consisted of CD8+ T cells sorted from blood, obtained at week 0. These receptors all come from a human donor with alopecia areata. Both conserved end residues are trimmed from each CDR3. The D gene is left open where the match is weak.

V gene	J gene	D gene	CDR3 protein
TRBV2	TRBJ2-1	.	ASHGGGLATYNEQF
TRBV29-1	TRBJ2-7	.	SVEEGAPNEQY
TRBV27	TRBJ1-3	.	ASSLGGALSTIY
TRBV29-1	TRBJ2-1	.	SVWASGNNEQF
TRBV27	TRBJ2-7	TRBD1	ASRQGLNEQY
TRBV5-1	TRBJ1-1	.	ASSVYPGSNTEAF
TRBV19	TRBJ2-5	.	ASSIAHRAQETQY
TRBV6-1	TRBJ1-1	.	ASSDSEYTEAF
TRBV7-8	TRBJ2-7	.	ASRDGAYEQY
TRBV6-6	TRBJ2-5	TRBD2	ASSYGLAGVETQY
TRBV6-1	TRBJ1-5	TRBD1	ASRIGTGVNQPQH
TRBV30	TRBJ1-5	.	AWSPFGDQPQH
TRBV7-7	TRBJ2-1	.	ASSLTSGISSNEQF
TRBV5-6	TRBJ2-1	.	ASSTGRWNEQF
TRBV9	TRBJ2-3	TRBD2	ASSVYPTSATDTQY
TRBV30	TRBJ2-3	.	AWSSGVGTDTQY
TRBV5-6	TRBJ2-7	TRBD2	ASTSGWSSYEQY
TRBV29-1	TRBJ2-5	TRBD1	SVEWDRQETQY
TRBV5-1	TRBJ2-7	TRBD2	ASSPGLAGPYEQY